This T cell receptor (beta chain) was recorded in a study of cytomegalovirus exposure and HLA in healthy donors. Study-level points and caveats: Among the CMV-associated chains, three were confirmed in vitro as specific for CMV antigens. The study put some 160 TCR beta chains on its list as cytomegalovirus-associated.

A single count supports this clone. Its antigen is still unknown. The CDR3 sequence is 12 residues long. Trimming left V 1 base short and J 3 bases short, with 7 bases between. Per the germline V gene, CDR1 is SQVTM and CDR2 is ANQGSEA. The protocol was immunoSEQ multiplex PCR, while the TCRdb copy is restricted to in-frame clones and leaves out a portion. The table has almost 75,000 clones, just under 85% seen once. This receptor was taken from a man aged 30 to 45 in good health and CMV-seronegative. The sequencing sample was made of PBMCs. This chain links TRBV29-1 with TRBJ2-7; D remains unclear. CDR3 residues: CSVEVQDYEQYF. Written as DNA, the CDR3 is TGCAGCGTTGAAGTGCAGGACTACGAGCAGTACTTC.